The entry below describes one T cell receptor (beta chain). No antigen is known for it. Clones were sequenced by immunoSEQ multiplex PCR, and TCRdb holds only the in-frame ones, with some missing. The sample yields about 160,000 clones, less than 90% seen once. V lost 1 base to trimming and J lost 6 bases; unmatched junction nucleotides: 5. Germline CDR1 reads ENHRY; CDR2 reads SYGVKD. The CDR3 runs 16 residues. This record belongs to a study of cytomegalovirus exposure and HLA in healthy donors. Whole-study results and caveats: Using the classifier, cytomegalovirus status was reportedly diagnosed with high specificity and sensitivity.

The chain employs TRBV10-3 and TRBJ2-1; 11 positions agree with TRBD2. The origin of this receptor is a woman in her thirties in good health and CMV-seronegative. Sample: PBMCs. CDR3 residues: CAISEFSSGGSNEQFF. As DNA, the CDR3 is TGTGCCATCAGTGAGTTCTCTAGCGGGGGGTCCAATGAGCAGTTCTTC.